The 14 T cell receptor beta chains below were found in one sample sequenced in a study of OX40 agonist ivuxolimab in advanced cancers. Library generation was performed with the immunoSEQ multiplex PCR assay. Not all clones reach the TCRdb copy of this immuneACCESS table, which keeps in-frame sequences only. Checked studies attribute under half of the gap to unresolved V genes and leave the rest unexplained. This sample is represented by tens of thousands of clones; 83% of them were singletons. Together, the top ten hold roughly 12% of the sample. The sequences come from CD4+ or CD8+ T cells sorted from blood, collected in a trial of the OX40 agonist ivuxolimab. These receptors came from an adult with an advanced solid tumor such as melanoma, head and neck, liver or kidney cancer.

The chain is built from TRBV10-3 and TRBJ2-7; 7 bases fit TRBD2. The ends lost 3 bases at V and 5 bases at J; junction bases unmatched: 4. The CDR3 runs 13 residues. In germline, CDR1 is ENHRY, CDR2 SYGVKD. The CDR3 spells CAISDGGGDEQYF. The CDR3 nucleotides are TGTGCCATCAGTGATGGGGGGGGAGACGAGCAGTACTTC.

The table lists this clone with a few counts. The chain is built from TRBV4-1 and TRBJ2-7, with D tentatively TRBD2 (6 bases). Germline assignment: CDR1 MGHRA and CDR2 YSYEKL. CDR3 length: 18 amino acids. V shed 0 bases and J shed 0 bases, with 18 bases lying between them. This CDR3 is CASSQDDGLARSSYEQYF. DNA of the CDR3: TGCGCCAGCAGCCAAGATGACGGGCTAGCGAGGAGCTCCTACGAGCAGTACTTC.

The CDR3: CASSQVFGQRSNTGELFF. The DNA for the CDR3 is TGCGCCAGCAGCCAAGTCTTCGGACAGAGATCAAACACCGGGGAGCTGTTTTTT. The chain employs TRBV4-1 and TRBJ2-2; D possibly corresponds to TRBD1 (6 bases). V was shortened by 1 base and J by 2 bases, with 17 bases between the two germline ends. Germline V gene lookup returns CDR1 MGHRA and CDR2 YSYEKL. The CDR3 runs 18 residues.

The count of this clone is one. The CDR3, as DNA: TGTGCCAGTATAGGGGAGGATACGCAGTATTTT. Protein: CASIGEDTQYF. The genes are TRBV19 and TRBJ2-3; either TRBD1 or TRBD2 may supply D (5 bases each). Germline CDR1 is LNHDA and CDR2 is SQIVND (reference sequence). Trimming shortened V by 7 bases and J by 6 bases, and 8 bases separated the two germline ends. The CDR3 spans 11 residues. The variable domain in full, completed from reference TRBV19 and TRBJ2-3, reads DGGITQSPKYLFRKEGQNVTLSCEQNLNHDAMYWYRQDPGQGLRLIYYSQIVNDFQKGDIAEGYSVSREKKESFPLTVTSAQKNPTAFYLCASIGEDTQYFGPGTRLTVL.

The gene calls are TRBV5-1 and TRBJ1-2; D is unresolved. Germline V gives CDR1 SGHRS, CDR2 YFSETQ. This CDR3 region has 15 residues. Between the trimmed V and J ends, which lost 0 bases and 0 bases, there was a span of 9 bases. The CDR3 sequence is CASSLGGVTNYGYTF. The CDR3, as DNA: TGCGCCAGCAGCTTGGGCGGAGTGACTAACTATGGCTACACCTTC.

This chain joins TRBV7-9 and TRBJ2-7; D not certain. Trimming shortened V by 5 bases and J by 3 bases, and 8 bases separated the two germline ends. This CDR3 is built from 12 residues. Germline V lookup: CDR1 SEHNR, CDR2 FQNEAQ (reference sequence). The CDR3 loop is CASSPGFYEQYF. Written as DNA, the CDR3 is TGTGCCAGCAGCCCAGGATTCTACGAGCAGTACTTC.

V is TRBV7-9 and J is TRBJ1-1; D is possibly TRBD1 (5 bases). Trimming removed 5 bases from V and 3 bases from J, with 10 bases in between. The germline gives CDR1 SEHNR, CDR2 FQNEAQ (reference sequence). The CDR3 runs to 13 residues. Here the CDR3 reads CASSGGLYTEAFF. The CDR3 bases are TGTGCCAGCAGCGGGGGGTTATACACTGAAGCTTTCTTT.

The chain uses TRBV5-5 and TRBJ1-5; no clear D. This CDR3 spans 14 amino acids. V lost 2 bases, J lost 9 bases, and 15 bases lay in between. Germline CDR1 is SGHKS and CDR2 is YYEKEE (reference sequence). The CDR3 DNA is TGTGCCAGCAGCTTTTCCGACAAGGTAGCGCCCCAGCATTTT. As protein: CASSFSDKVAPQHF.

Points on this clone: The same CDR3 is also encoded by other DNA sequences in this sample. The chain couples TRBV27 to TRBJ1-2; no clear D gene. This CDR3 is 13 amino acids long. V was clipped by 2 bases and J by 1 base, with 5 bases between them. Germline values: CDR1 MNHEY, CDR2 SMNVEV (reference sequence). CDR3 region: CASSLGINYGYTF. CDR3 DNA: TGTGCCAGCAGTTTAGGAATTAACTATGGCTACACCTTC.

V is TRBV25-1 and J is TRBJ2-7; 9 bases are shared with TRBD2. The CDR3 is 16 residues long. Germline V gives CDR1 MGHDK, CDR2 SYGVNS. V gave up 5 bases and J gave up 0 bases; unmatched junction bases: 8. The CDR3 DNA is TGTGCCAGCAGTTTAGGCGCTAGCGGGGACTCCTACGAGCAGTACTTC. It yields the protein CASSLGASGDSYEQYF.

CDR3 sequence: CASSLAAWAGDIQYF. The CDR3 DNA is TGTGCCAGCAGCTTGGCCGCTTGGGCAGGGGACATTCAGTACTTC. The chain uses TRBV5-5 and TRBJ2-4; a possible D gene is TRBD1 (6 bases). From germline, CDR1 is SGHKS and CDR2 YYEKEE (reference sequence). Trimming took off 0 bases at V and 8 bases at J, with 15 bases between the two ends. CDR3 length: 15 amino acids.

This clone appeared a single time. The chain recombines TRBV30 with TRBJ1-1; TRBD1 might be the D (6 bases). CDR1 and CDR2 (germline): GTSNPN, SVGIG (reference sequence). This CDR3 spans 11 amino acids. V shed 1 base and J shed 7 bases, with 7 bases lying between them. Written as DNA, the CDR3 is TGTGCCTGGAGTGAGGGGGGTGAAGCTTTCTTT. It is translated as CAWSEGGEAFF.

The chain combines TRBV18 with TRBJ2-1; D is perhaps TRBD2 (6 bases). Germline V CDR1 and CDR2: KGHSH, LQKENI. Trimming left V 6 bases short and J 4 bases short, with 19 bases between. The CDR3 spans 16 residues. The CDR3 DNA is TGTGCCAGCTCCCAAGTGGAGGGGCTCAGGTACAATGAGCAGTTCTTC. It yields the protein CASSQVEGLRYNEQFF.

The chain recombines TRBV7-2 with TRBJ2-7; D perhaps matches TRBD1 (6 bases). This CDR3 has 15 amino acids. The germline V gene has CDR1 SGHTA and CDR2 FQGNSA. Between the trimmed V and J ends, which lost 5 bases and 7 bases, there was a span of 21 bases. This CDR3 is CASSASQGRVWEQYF. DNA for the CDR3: TGTGCCAGCAGCGCCTCACAGGGCAGGGTATGGGAGCAGTACTTC.